This record covers a single T cell receptor (beta chain). Its cognate antigen is unknown. Germline assignment: CDR1 MNHNS and CDR2 SASEGT. CDR3 size: 16 residues. J lost 6 bases, V lost 6 bases, and 11 bases had no gene match. TCR beta sequences were obtained from blood CD8+ and CD4+ T cells. TEMRA cells were FACS-enriched, while CD8+ and CD4+ T cells were negatively isolated. A quantity of about 0.5 to 1 ug RNA underwent reverse transcription using random hexamers. It was immunoSEQ multiplex PCR that amplified TCR beta CDR3 across 54 Vbeta and 13 Jbeta. One entry per CDR3 protein, called by TCRdb with MiXCR from the immunoSEQ multiplex PCR reads. The sample yields about 110,000 distinct CDR3 sequences, 90% to 98% seen once. This sample stems from a study of CD8 T cells in Susac syndrome. Study conclusions and caveats: The study conceded that its TCR sequencing and HLA analysis involved relatively few individuals.

This sequence joins TRBV6-1 and TRBJ1-4; TRBD1 agrees at 9 bases. The sequence was obtained from a human donor in good health. The sample comprised CD4+ T cells from PBMCs. CDR3 sequence reads: CASRLGQGELHEKLFF. For the CDR3, the DNA is TGTGCCAGCAGGCTGGGACAGGGAGAACTCCATGAAAAACTGTTTTTT.